This TCR beta chain was found in a study of cytomegalovirus exposure and HLA in healthy donors. The PCR used 60 Vbeta and 13 Jbeta primers. Profiling relied on immunoSEQ multiplex PCR, and the TCRdb table lists in-frame clones only, not all of them. The sample lists about 110,000 clones; about 70% were seen once. The CDR3 consists of 17 residues. The ends lost 1 base at V and 0 bases at J; junction bases unmatched: 6. The germline CDR1 and CDR2 sequences are KGHSH and LQKENI. The receptor was isolated from a woman in her 50s in good health and CMV-seropositive. The rearrangement joins TRBV18 to TRBJ1-3; 7 positions agree with TRBD1. What was sequenced was PBMCs. The CDR3 is CASSPLRQGDSGNTIYF. CDR3 bases: TGTGCCAGCTCACCACTGCGACAGGGTGACTCTGGAAACACCATATATTTT.